This T cell receptor (beta chain) was documented in a study of Ad26.COV2.S vaccination and SARS-CoV-2 variants. Looking at the study overall: By the intramuscular route, Ad26.COV2.S was given once, or twice 56 days apart. Overall study findings and caveats: In TCR breadth and depth analyses, total T cell responses may have been underestimated. With respect to non-spike TCR breadth, vaccine and placebo recipients were similar.

The treatment is: roughly 20 received Ad26.COV2.S at low or high dose, single or two shots; several received placebo; per-sample allocation not given. At day 63 after the first vaccine or placebo injection, samples were drawn. Boston hosted the donor, who was an adult aged 18-55 years. Germline values: CDR1 SGHAT, CDR2 FQNNGV. Trimming removed 0 bases at V and 3 bases at J, with 0 bases between. This CDR3 spans 11 amino acids. On this clone: Its target is unknown.

TCRdb's table, derived via immunoSEQ multiplex PCR, lists solely in-frame clones and lacks some. Here the sample spans about 350,000 clones, roughly 81% being singletons. This clonotype originated in a person aged 18-60 years who received the Ad26.COV2.S COVID-19 vaccine or a placebo. The rearrangement joins TRBV11-2 to TRBJ2-7; no clear D gene. The sample was peripheral blood, taken in a trial of Ad26.COV2.S vaccine versus placebo. The CDR3 spells CASSLDYEQYF. The CDR3 DNA reads as TGTGCCAGCAGCTTAGACTACGAGCAGTACTTC.